Below are 16 T cell receptor beta chains sequenced from a single sample in a study of CD8 T cells in Susac syndrome. Random hexamers primed reverse transcription of about 0.45 to 1 ug RNA. TCRdb re-called the immunoSEQ multiplex PCR reads with MiXCR, one entry per CDR3 protein. The sample holds some 120,000 distinct CDR3 sequences, over 90% seen once. The sample consisted of CD4+ T cells from PBMCs. These TCRs come from a human donor in good health.

V usage is TRBV18 and J usage is TRBJ2-4; TRBD2 matches 11 bases. With V trimmed by 3 bases and J by 3 bases, 4 bases remained unmatched. CDR1 and CDR2 (germline): KGHSH, LQKENI. This CDR3 is 16 amino acids long. CDR3 nucleotide sequence: TGTGCCAGCTCACCCCAACTAGCGGGAGACAAAAACATTCAGTACTTC. Translated, it gives CASSPQLAGDKNIQYF.

The rearrangement links TRBV12-3 or TRBV12-4 to TRBJ2-2, with no clear D. V was shortened by 1 base and J by 1 base, with 7 bases between the two germline ends. The CDR3 sequence is 15 residues long. CDR3: CASSLGGMNTGELFF. The CDR3 DNA reads TGTGCCAGCAGTTTAGGGGGAATGAACACCGGGGAGCTGTTTTTT.

The chain is built from TRBV4-1 and TRBJ1-1, with a possible D match to TRBD1 (5 bases). Trimming took 0 bases from V and 11 from J, leaving 13 bases between them. The CDR3 runs to 13 residues. CDR1 is MGHRA, CDR2 YSYEKL, per germline. The CDR3 sequence: CASSQERGFVAFF. The CDR3 DNA sequence: TGCGCCAGCAGCCAAGAGCGGGGCTTTGTGGCTTTCTTT.

The DNA of the CDR3 is TGCAGCGTTGCCCGCATACAGGGTTCGGTCACCGGGGAGCTGTTTTTT. Translating gives CSVARIQGSVTGELFF. The chain joins TRBV29-1 to TRBJ2-2, with TRBD1 as a possible D gene (6 bases). V lost 4 bases, J lost 4 bases, and 19 bases lay in between. CDR3 length: 16 residues. Germline V gene data show CDR1 as SQVTM and CDR2 as ANQGSEA.

The chain combines TRBV29-1 with TRBJ1-4, with TRBD1 matching 8 bases. Germline CDR1 is SQVTM and CDR2 is ANQGSEA. The CDR3 runs to 14 residues. V gave up 7 bases and J gave up 5 bases; unmatched junction bases: 9. CDR3 in DNA: TGCAGCGCAGGAACCGGGACAGGAAATGAAAAACTGTTTTTT. Protein sequence: CSAGTGTGNEKLFF.

V gene TRBV29-1 combines with J gene TRBJ2-7; 9 nucleotides agree with TRBD2. CDR3 length equals 12 residues. Trimming at V came to 3 bases and at J to 8 bases, leaving 5 bases not matched to a gene. CDR1 is SQVTM and CDR2 is ANQGSEA in the germline V gene. CDR3 region: CSVEQREVKQYF. The DNA of the CDR3 is TGCAGCGTTGAGCAGCGGGAGGTCAAGCAGTACTTC.

In its sample, this clonotype was seen once. This chain joins TRBV25-1 and TRBJ2-3; no firm D call. Trimming left V 8 bases short and J 4 bases short, with 16 bases between. CDR3 length: 14 amino acids. The germline V gene has CDR1 MGHDK and CDR2 SYGVNS. The CDR3 is CASGPRGKPDTQYF. The CDR3 region has the DNA TGTGCCAGCGGACCCAGAGGTAAACCAGATACGCAGTATTTT.

This chain joins TRBV3-1 and TRBJ2-1; D is possibly TRBD1 (6 bases). CDR3 size: 17 residues. V was pared by 3 bases and J by 7 bases, with 22 bases between. Germline loops: CDR1 LGHDT, CDR2 YNNKEL (reference sequence). CDR3 sequence reads: CASSHDPGTPRRNEQFF. As DNA, the CDR3 is TGTGCCAGCAGCCACGATCCCGGGACACCACGCCGGAATGAGCAGTTCTTC.

The chain uses TRBV7-9 and TRBJ1-1; D gene ambiguous. Germline V lookup: CDR1 SEHNR, CDR2 FQNEAQ (reference sequence). This CDR3 has 12 residues. Between the trimmed V and J ends, which lost 1 base and 11 bases, there was a span of 11 bases. The CDR3 DNA is TGTGCCAGCAGCTTAGGCCCAAAGAGGGCTTTCTTT. It specifies CASSLGPKRAFF.

The V and J genes are TRBV6-5 and TRBJ2-3; the D gene is possibly TRBD1 (7 bases). The CDR3 sequence is 13 residues long. Germline-derived CDR1 and CDR2 are MNHEY and SVGAGI. Trimming stripped 6 bases from V and 3 bases from J, with 10 bases between. CDR3 DNA sequence: TGTGCCAGCAGGCGGGACAGTACAGATACGCAGTATTTT. It yields the protein CASRRDSTDTQYF.

This clonotype was seen more than once but under ten times. The chain joins TRBV29-1 to TRBJ2-2; unclear D gene. Germline-derived CDR1 and CDR2 are SQVTM and ANQGSEA. V gave up 4 bases and J gave up 4 bases, with 4 bases separating them. The CDR3 is 11 residues long. CDR3 nucleotide sequence: TGCAGCGTTGCGGGCACCGGGGAGCTGTTTTTT. The encoded protein is CSVAGTGELFF.

The chain couples TRBV29-1 to TRBJ2-3; possible D gene TRBD2, 5 bases. CDR1 is SQVTM, CDR2 ANQGSEA, per germline. Between the trimmed V and J ends, which lost 0 bases and 9 bases, there was a span of 16 bases. The CDR3 has 14 residues. In DNA form, the CDR3 reads TGCAGCGTTGAAGATCTTTCAGGAGGCTGGACGCAGTATTTT. This encodes CSVEDLSGGWTQYF.

The chain couples TRBV7-9 to TRBJ2-7; 8 bases are a match to TRBD2. The CDR3 is made up of 14 amino acids. V lost 1 base and J lost 5; bases outside the gene matches: 4. Germline V CDR1 and CDR2: SEHNR, FQNEAQ (reference sequence). The CDR3 DNA sequence: TGTGCCAGCAGCTTAGTCGGGAGGGACAACGAGCAGTACTTC. Its protein is CASSLVGRDNEQYF.

J is TRBJ2-7 and V is TRBV7-9; a possible D gene is TRBD1 (6 bases). V was clipped by 5 bases and J by 6 bases, with 11 bases between them. The CDR3 spans 12 residues. The germline V gene has CDR1 SEHNR and CDR2 FQNEAQ (reference sequence). CDR3 loop: CASSPWTVEQYF. The CDR3 DNA follows: TGTGCCAGCAGCCCTTGGACAGTCGAGCAGTACTTC.

The J gene is TRBJ2-7, the V gene TRBV5-4, with D maybe TRBD2 (6 bases). CDR3 length: 15 residues. Germline V gene data show CDR1 as SGHNT and CDR2 as YYREEE (reference sequence). Deletions cut 1 base from V and 2 bases from J, with 13 bases between. The CDR3 loop is CASSLSSGEAYEQYF. The CDR3 bases are TGTGCCAGCAGCTTGAGTTCGGGGGAAGCCTACGAGCAGTACTTC.

Concerning this clonotype: It is likely a read error, because the conserved phenylalanine at the end of the CDR3 is missing. CDR3 region: CASSSYGELFL. CDR3 coding DNA: TGTGCCAGCAGTTCTTACGGGGAGCTGTTTCTT. The rearrangement uses TRBV27 and TRBJ2-2; the D is unclear. This CDR3 has 11 amino acids. Germline V lookup: CDR1 MNHEY, CDR2 SMNVEV (reference sequence). Between the trimmed V and J ends, which lost 4 bases and 7 bases, there was a span of 4 bases.